The entry that follows covers one TCR beta chain sequence. Only in-frame clones appear in the TCRdb table, and some are missing; sequencing was by immunoSEQ multiplex PCR. The repertoire holds over 150,000 clones, with nearly 90% as singletons. The data belong to a study of control samples from healthy donors and cancer patients. The TCR was taken from a woman aged 50 to 65 in good health. Input material: blood.

The CDR3, as DNA: TGTGCCAGCAGCGTAGTGGACTACGCCTACGAGCAGTACTTC. It encodes CASSVVDYAYEQYF. The genes are TRBV9 and TRBJ2-7, with a weak D call TRBD2 (6 bases). CDR1 SGDLS and CDR2 YYNGEE come from the germline V gene. The CDR3 is 14 amino acids. Trimming removed 0 bases at V and 2 bases at J, with 9 bases between.